The sequence of this T cell receptor (beta chain) was determined in a study of blood T cell repertoires in COVID-19. Across the whole study: The United States, Italy and Spain supplied acute and convalescent COVID-19 samples.

In the original analysis: Using reference gene primer amplification, nucleated cell counts were estimated. Profiled with immunoSEQ multiplex PCR; TCRdb holds only in-frame clones, not every one. The DNA gave D and trimming, while V, J and clone size come from that table. The data hold 40,000 to 50,000 clones, with about 85% observed a single time. CDR3 length: 13 residues. CDR1 and CDR2 (germline): LGHNA, YSLEER. The germline V and J ends were trimmed by 11 bases and 5 bases, with 19 bases remaining between them. Source material: peripheral blood. The rearrangement joins TRBV4-3 to TRBJ2-7; D is perhaps TRBD1 (7 bases). This TCR was sampled from a woman aged 80 or over with acute or convalescent COVID-19. The DNA for the CDR3 is TGCGCCCGGCCGAGTGGGGGGACAGACGAGCAGTACTTC. Protein: CARPSGGTDEQYF.